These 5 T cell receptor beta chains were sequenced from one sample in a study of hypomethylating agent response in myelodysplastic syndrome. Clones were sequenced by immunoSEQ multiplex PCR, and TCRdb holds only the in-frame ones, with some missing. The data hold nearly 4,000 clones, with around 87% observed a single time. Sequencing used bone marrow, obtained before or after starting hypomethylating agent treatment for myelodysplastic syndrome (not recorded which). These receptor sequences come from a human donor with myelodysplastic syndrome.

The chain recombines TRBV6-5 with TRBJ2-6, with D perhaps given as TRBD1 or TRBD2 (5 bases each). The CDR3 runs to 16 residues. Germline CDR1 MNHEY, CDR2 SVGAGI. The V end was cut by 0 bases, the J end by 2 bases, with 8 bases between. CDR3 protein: CASSYSRGAGANVLTF. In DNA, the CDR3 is TGTGCCAGCAGTTACTCGAGGGGAGCTGGGGCCAACGTCCTGACTTTC.

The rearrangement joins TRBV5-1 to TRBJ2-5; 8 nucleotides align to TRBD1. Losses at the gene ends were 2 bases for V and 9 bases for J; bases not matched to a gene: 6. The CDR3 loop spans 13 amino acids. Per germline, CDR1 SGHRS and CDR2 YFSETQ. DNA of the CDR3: TGCGCCAGCAGCTTAAGTTCACAGGGGGCCCAGTACTTC. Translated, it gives CASSLSSQGAQYF.

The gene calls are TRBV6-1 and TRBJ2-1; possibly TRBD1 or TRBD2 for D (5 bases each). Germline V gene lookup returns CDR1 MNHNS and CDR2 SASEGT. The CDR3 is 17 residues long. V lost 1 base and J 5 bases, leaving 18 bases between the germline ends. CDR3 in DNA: TGTGCCAGCAGTGAAGTCTCGACTGGTGGGACCAACAATGAGCAGTTCTTC. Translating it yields CASSEVSTGGTNNEQFF.

Here the CDR3 DNA reads TGTGCCAGCAGTCCGGGACAGAATACGCATTCAACTAATGAAAAACTGTTTTTT. The encoded protein is CASSPGQNTHSTNEKLFF. The V call is TRBV28, the J call TRBJ1-4; 7 nucleotides agree with TRBD1. The CDR3 runs to 18 residues. Germline CDR1 reads MDHEN; CDR2 reads SYDVKM. J lost 0 bases, V lost 5 bases, and 12 bases had no gene match.

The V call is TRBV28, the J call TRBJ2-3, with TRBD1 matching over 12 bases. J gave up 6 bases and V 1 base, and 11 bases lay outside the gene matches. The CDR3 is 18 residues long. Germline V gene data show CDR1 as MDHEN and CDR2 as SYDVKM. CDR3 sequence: CASSLLWGQGAVADTQYF. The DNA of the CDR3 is TGTGCCAGCAGTTTATTGTGGGGACAGGGGGCCGTAGCGGATACGCAGTATTTT. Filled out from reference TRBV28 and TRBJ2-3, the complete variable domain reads DVKVTQSSRYLVKRTGEKVFLECVQDMDHENMFWYRQDPGLGLRLIYFSYDVKMKEKGDIPEGYSVSREKKERFSLILESASTNQTSMYLCASSLLWGQGAVADTQYFGPGTRLTVL.